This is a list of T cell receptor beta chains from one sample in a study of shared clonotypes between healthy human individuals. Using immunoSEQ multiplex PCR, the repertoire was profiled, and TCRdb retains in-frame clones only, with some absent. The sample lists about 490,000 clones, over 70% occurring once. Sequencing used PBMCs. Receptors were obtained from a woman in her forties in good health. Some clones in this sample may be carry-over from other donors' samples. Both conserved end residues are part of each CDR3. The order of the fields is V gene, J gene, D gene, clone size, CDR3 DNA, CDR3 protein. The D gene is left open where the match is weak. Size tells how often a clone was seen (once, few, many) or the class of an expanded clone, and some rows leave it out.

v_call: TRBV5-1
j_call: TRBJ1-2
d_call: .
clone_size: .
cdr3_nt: TGCGCCAGCAGCAGCCGGATAGGCTATGGCTACACCTTC
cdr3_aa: CASSSRIGYGYTF

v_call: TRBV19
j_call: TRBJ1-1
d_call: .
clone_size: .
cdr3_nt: TGTGCCAGTAGTATACACGGAGCAAACACTGAAGCTTTCTTT
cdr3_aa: CASSIHGANTEAFF

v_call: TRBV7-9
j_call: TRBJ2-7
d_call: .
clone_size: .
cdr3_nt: TGTGCCAGCAGGGAGGGTTACGAGCAGTACTTC
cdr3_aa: CASREGYEQYF

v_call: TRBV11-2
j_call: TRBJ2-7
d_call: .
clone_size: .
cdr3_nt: TGTGCCAGCAGCTTTGGCCGAAGCTCCTACGAGCAGTACTTC
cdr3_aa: CASSFGRSSYEQYF

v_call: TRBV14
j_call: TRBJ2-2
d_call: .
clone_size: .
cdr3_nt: TGTGCCAGCAGCCAAACGCCCGGTGTCGGGGAGCTGTTTTTT
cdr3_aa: CASSQTPGVGELFF

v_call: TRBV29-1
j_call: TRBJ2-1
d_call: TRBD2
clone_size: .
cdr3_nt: TGCAGCGTTGGAGGTAGCGGGAGGTCAAATGAGCAGTTCTTC
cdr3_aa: CSVGGSGRSNEQFF

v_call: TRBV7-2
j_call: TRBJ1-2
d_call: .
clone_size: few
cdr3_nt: TGTGCCAGCAGCTTATCCCCGGGATCCAACTATGGCTACACCTTC
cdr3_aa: CASSLSPGSNYGYTF

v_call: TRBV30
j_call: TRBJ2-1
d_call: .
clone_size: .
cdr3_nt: TGTGCCTGGAGTGAGGAGGAGGTGCAGTTCTTC
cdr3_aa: CAWSEEEVQFF

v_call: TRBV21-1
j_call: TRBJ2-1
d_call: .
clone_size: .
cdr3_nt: TGTGCCAGCAGCAAAACCGGGACAGGTAACCCCTACAATGAGCAGTTCTTC
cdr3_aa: CASSKTGTGNPYNEQFF

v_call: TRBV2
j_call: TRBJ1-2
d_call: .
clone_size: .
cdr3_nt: TGTGCCAGCAGTGTGGCTACCCAATACTATGGCTACACCTTC
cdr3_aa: CASSVATQYYGYTF

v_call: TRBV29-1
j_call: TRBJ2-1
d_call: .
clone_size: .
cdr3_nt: TGCAGCGTTGTGAAACTGAGCTCCTACAATGAGCAGTTCTTC
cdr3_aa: CSVVKLSSYNEQFF

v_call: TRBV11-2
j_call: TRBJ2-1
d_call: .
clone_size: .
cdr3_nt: TGTGCCAGCAGCCCCGAGCGGTACAATGAGCAGTTCTTC
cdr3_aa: CASSPERYNEQFF

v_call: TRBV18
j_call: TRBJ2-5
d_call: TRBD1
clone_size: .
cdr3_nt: TGTGCCAGCTCACGACTTTCATGGACAGGGTTCCAAGAGACCCAGTACTTC
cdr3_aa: CASSRLSWTGFQETQYF

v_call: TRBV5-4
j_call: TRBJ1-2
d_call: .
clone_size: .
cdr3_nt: TGTGCCAGCAGCTCCGACATCGGCTATGACTACACCTTC
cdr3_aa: CASSSDIGYDYTF

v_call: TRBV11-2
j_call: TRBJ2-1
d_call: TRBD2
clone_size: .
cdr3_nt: TGTGCCAGCAGCTCGAGAGGACTAGCTGAGAATGAGCAGTTCTTC
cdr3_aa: CASSSRGLAENEQFF

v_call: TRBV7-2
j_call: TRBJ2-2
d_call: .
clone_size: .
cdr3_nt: TGTGCCAGCAGCTTAGGTGGGGAAGCTAAGCTGTTTTTT
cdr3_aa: CASSLGGEAKLFF

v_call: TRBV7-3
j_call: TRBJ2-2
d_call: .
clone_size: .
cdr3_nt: TGTGCCAGCAGCCTAATGTCAGGGCAGTACACCGGGGAGCTGTTTTTT
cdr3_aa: CASSLMSGQYTGELFF

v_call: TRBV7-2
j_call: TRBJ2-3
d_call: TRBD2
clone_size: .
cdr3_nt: TGTGCCAGCAGCCTTCACGGCGGGAGGATAGATACGCAGTATTTT
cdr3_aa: CASSLHGGRIDTQYF

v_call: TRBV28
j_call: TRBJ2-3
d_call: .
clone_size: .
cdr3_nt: TGTGCCAGCGGCCGGCGTCTCACAGATACGCAGTATTTT
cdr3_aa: CASGRRLTDTQYF

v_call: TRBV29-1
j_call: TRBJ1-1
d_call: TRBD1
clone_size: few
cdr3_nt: TGCAGCGTTGAGGCAGGGGGCTGGACTGAAGCTTTCTTT
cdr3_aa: CSVEAGGWTEAFF

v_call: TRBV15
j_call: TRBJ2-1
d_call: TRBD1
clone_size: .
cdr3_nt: TGTGCCACCGGCATAGCTAGGGGACAGATCTACAATGAGCAGTTCTTC
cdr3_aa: CATGIARGQIYNEQFF

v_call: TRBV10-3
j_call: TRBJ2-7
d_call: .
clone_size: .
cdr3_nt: TGTGCCATCAGTGACCCCAGGGGATCCTACGAGCAGTACTTC
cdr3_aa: CAISDPRGSYEQYF

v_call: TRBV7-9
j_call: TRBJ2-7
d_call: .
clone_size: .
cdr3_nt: TGTGCCAGCAGCTTAGCCTCGGGCCTAGTTGGCGGGGCGATCTACGAGCAGTACTTC
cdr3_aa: CASSLASGLVGGAIYEQYF

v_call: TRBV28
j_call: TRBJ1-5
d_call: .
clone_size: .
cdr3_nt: TGTGCCAGTACAAGGAGCAATCAGCCCCAGCATTTT
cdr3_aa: CASTRSNQPQHF

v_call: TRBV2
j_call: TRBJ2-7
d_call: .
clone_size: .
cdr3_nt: TGTGCCAGCAGTTACAGCTACGAGCAGTACTTC
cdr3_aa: CASSYSYEQYF

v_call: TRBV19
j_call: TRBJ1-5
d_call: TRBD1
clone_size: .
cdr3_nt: TGTGCCAGTAATTTGGCAGGGGGCAGGGGTCAGCCCCAGCATTTT
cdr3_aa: CASNLAGGRGQPQHF

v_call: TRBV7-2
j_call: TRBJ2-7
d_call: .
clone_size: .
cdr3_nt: TGTGCCAGCAGCGGTCGATGGGCCTACGAGCAGTACTTC
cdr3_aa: CASSGRWAYEQYF

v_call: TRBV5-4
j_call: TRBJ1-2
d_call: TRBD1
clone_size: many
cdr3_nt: TGTGCCAGCAGCTTGGAAGGGGGCCGGGGCTATGGCTACACCTTC
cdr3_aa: CASSLEGGRGYGYTF

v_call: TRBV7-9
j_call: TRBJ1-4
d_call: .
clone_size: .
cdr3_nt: TGTGCCAGCAGCTTAGGGGGAAAGACTGAAAAACTGTTTTTT
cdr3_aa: CASSLGGKTEKLFF

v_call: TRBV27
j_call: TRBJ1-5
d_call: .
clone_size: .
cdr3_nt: TGTGCCAGCAGTTTATCCTGGCGTCAGCCCCAGCATTTT
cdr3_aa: CASSLSWRQPQHF

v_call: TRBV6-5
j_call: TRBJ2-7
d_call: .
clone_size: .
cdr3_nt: TGTGCCAGCAGTTGGAACAGAGCCTCCTACGAGCAGTACTTC
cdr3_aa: CASSWNRASYEQYF

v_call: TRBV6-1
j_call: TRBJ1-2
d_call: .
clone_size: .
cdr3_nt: TGTGCCAGCCGTGGGGTGGGCGGCTACACCTTC
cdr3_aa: CASRGVGGYTF

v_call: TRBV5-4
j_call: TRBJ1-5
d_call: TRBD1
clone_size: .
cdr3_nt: TGCGCCAGCAGCTTGGAGGGGGCTCGTGGTCAGCCCCAGCATTTT
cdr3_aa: CASSLEGARGQPQHF

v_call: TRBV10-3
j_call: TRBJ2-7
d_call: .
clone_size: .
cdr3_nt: TGTGCCATCAGTGAGTCGGGGTACGAGCAGTACTTC
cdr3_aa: CAISESGYEQYF

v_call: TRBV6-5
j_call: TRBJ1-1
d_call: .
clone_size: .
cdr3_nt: TGTGCCAGCACAAACCACCTAGAAGCTTTCTTT
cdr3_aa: CASTNHLEAFF

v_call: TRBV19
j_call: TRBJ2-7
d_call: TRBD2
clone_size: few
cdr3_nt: TGTGCCACCGACGGCCCGGGACTAGCGGGTTACGAGCAGTACTTC
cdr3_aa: CATDGPGLAGYEQYF

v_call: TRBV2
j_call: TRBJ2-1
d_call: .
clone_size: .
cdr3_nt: TGTGCCAGCAGTGAACGAACGGGTTACAATGAGCAGTTCTTC
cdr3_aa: CASSERTGYNEQFF

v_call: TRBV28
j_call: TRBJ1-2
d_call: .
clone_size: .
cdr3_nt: TGTGCCAGCACCCTGGGGGGGACCCGGGGGAACTATGGCTACACCTTC
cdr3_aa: CASTLGGTRGNYGYTF

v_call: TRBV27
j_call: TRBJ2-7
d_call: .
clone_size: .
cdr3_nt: TGTGCCAGCAGTTTACGGCGAGGGACCTACGAGCAGTACTTC
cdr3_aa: CASSLRRGTYEQYF

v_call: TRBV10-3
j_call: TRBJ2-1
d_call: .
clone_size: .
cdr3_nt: TGTGCCATCAGTGGGGATAGCGGACGCTACAATGAGCAGTTCTTC
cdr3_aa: CAISGDSGRYNEQFF

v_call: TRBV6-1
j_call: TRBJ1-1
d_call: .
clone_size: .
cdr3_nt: TGTGCCAGCAGTGAAGCGAGGGGGATGAACACTGAAGCTTTCTTT
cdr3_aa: CASSEARGMNTEAFF

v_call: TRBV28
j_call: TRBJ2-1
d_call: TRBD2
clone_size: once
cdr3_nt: TGTGCCAGCAGCCTTACTAGCGGAGTCTCACGGGAGCAGTTCTTC
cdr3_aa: CASSLTSGVSREQFF

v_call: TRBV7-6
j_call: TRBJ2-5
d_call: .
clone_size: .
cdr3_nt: TGTGCCAGCAGCCCAAGGGGGGGAGAAGAGACCCAGTACTTC
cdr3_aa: CASSPRGGEETQYF

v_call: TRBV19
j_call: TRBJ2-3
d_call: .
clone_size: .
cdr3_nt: TGTGCCACCCGGACGATCGCGGAGGGCACAGATACGCAGTATTTT
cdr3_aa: CATRTIAEGTDTQYF

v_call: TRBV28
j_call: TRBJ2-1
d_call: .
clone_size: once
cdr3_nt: TGTGCCAGCAGCGAGGATATCTCCTACAATGAGCAGTTCTTC
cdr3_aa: CASSEDISYNEQFF

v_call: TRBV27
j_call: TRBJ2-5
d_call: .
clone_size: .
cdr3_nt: TGTGCCAGCAGTTTTCACAGGGACCAAGAGACCCAGTACTTC
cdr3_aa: CASSFHRDQETQYF

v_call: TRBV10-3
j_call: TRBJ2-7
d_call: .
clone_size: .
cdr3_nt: TGTGCCATCAGTGAGAAGAACAATCGGGCCGGAATGTCCTACGAGCAGTACTTC
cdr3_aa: CAISEKNNRAGMSYEQYF

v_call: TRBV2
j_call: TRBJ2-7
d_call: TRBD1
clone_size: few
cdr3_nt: TGTGCCAGCTCCCCAAGGGGACAGGAGACCTACGAGCAGTACTTC
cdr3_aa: CASSPRGQETYEQYF

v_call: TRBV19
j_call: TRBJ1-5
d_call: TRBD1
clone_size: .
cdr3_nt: TGTGCCAGTAGTATGCTGGCGACAGGGGTCCCACTAGGGGGGCCCCAGCATTTT
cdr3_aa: CASSMLATGVPLGGPQHF

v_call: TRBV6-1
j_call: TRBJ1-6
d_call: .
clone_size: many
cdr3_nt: TGTGCCAGCAGTGAACTCGGGGGAGGGTCACCCCTCCACTTT
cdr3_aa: CASSELGGGSPLHF

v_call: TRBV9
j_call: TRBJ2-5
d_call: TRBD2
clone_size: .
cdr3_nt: TGTGCCAGCAGCGTAGGACTAGCGGGAGAAGAGACCCAGTACTTC
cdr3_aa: CASSVGLAGEETQYF

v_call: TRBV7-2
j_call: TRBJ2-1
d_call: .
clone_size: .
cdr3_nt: TGTGCCAGCAGCTTAGACGGGCAGGGCTACAATGAGCAGTTCTTC
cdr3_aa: CASSLDGQGYNEQFF

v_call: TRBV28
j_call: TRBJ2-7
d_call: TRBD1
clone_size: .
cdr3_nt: TGTGCCAGCAGTGCCGGGACAGTCCCTCACTACGAGCAGTACTTC
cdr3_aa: CASSAGTVPHYEQYF

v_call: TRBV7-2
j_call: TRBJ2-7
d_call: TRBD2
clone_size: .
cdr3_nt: TGTGCCAGCAGCTTAGCAATTGCTAGCGGGAGCTACGAGCAGTACTTC
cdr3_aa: CASSLAIASGSYEQYF

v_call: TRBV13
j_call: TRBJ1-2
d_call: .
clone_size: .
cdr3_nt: TGTGCCAGCAGCTTAGACAGATGGGGGGCTAGGGACTATGGCTACACCTTC
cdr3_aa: CASSLDRWGARDYGYTF

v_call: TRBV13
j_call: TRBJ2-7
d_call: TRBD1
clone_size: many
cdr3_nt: TGTGCCAGCAGCTCAGCGGAGGACAGGTCCTACGAGCAGTACTTC
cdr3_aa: CASSSAEDRSYEQYF

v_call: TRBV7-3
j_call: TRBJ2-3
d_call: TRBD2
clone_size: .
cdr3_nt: TGTGCCAGTGCGGGGGGCGGCACAGATACGCAGTATTTT
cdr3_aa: CASAGGGTDTQYF

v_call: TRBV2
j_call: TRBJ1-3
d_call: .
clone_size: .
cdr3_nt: TGTGCCAGCAGTGTTCTCAGGGGATCTGGAAACACCATATATTTT
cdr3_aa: CASSVLRGSGNTIYF

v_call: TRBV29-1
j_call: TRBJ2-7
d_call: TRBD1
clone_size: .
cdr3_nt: TGCAGCGTTTCACGCCCCGACCCCCGGACAGGACCCTACGAGCAGTACTTC
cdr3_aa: CSVSRPDPRTGPYEQYF